One and the same sample provided the 26 T cell receptor beta chains below, sequenced in a study of HIV-infected patients and healthy controls. No cell fractionation was done, so the repertoire covers all unsorted peripheral blood T cells. Alpha and beta constant-region primers primed reverse transcription of approximately 0.55 ug RNA. Each of the alpha and beta chains got its own library through chain-specific third strand synthesis with indices. TCRdb re-called the 5' RACE reads through MiXCR, storing one row per CDR3 protein. This sample has 15,000 to 20,000 distinct CDR3 sequences, with roughly 9.3% found just once. The specimen was blood. The receptors originated from an adult in good health.

This clonotype has a count of ten or more. For the CDR3, the DNA is TGTGCCAGCAGCACAAATTTGTACCAAGAGACCCAGTACTTC. It specifies CASSTNLYQETQYF. This rearrangement joins TRBV21-1 to TRBJ2-5. TRBV21-1 is a recognized pseudogene. This CDR3 spans 14 amino acids.

The chain uses TRBV4-2 and TRBJ2-7, with D possibly matching TRBD1 (5 bases). The germline V and J ends were trimmed by 3 bases and 3 bases, with 6 bases remaining between them. Germline V gene sequence: CDR1 LGHNA, CDR2 YNFKEQ. The length of the CDR3 is 12 residues. DNA for the CDR3: TGTGCCAGCAGCCAGCAGGGCTACGAGCAGTACTTC. This translates into CASSQQGYEQYF.

In nucleotides, the CDR3 is TGTGCCACCAGTGAGCAACAGGGGAGGCGGGAGACCCAGTACTTC. Translation: CATSEQQGRRETQYF. The genes are TRBV24-1 and TRBJ2-5; possible D gene TRBD1, 7 bases. The CDR3 has 15 amino acids. Germline loops: CDR1 KGHDR, CDR2 SFDVKD. Trimming took off 4 bases at V and 5 bases at J, with 16 bases between the two ends.

There are many counts of this clonotype. CDR3 amino acids: CASSSLAFQPQHF. The DNA of the CDR3 is TGTGCCAGCAGTTCCTTAGCTTTTCAGCCCCAGCATTTT. V gene TRBV6-6 combines with J gene TRBJ1-5; D is unclear. The germline V gene has CDR1 MNHNY and CDR2 SVGAGI (reference sequence). The ends were cut back, 4 bases at V and 6 bases at J, with 10 bases in the middle. The CDR3 spans 13 residues.

This chain joins TRBV10-3 and TRBJ2-3; maybe TRBD1 (6 bases). The V and J ends lost 6 bases and 1 base respectively, with 11 bases between them. In germline, CDR1 is ENHRY, CDR2 SYGVKD. The CDR3 length is 14 residues. Written as DNA, the CDR3 is TGTGCCATCAGGGCGAGGACAGGCACAGATACGCAGTATTTT. Its protein is CAIRARTGTDTQYF.

This clonotype was seen repeatedly, ten times or more. V and J are TRBV12-3 or TRBV12-4 and TRBJ2-7, with D perhaps being TRBD1 or TRBD2 (5 bases each). The germline V and J ends were trimmed by 6 bases and 5 bases, with 20 bases remaining between them. CDR3 length equals 15 residues. The CDR3 loop is CASSPLSGDADEQYF. In nucleotides, the CDR3 is TGTGCCAGCAGCCCCTTATCCGGGGACGCTGACGAGCAGTACTTC.

This clonotype came up many times. The V call is TRBV5-4, the J call TRBJ1-2, with unresolved D. V dropped 0 bases and J dropped 1 base, with 7 bases sitting between them. This CDR3 contains 14 residues. Germline-derived CDR1 and CDR2 are SGHNT and YYREEE (reference sequence). DNA for the CDR3: TGTGCCAGCAGCTTGGACACTCTTAACTATGGCTACACCTTC. Encoded protein: CASSLDTLNYGYTF.

This clonotype is labeled as medium-sized. The V and J genes are TRBV20-1 and TRBJ2-4, with 9 bases matching TRBD1. Germline V gene sequence: CDR1 DFQATT, CDR2 SNEGSKA (reference sequence). CDR3 size: 14 residues. V dropped 3 bases and J dropped 8; count of bases not matched to a gene: 8. CDR3 amino acids: CSARFGTGFDIQYF. CDR3 sequence (DNA): TGCAGTGCTAGGTTCGGGACAGGGTTTGACATTCAGTACTTC.

This clonotype was seen more than once but under ten times. The rearrangement uses TRBV6-6 and TRBJ2-1; D is possibly TRBD2 (5 bases). Trimming left V 0 bases short and J 7 bases short, with 7 bases between. The CDR3 runs 13 residues. Germline V lookup: CDR1 MNHNY, CDR2 SVGAGI (reference sequence). This CDR3 reads CASSYSTGNEQFF. The CDR3, as DNA: TGTGCCAGCAGTTACTCCACGGGAAATGAGCAGTTCTTC.

A few counts support this clonotype. CDR3: CASSYSGYTGELFF. The CDR3 DNA follows: TGTGCCAGCAGCTATAGCGGATACACCGGGGAGCTGTTTTTT. The chain joins TRBV7-6 to TRBJ2-2; D is possibly TRBD2 (6 bases). Germline lookup yields CDR1 SGHVS and CDR2 FNYEAQ. Deletions cut 4 bases from V and 3 bases from J, with 9 bases between. This CDR3 is 14 amino acids long. Full variable domain (outside the CDR3, taken from reference TRBV7-6 and TRBJ2-2): GAGVSQSPRYKVTKRGQDVALRCDPISGHVSLYWYRQALGQGPEFLTYFNYEAQQDKSGLPNDRFSAERPEGSISTLTIQRTEQRDSAMYRCASSYSGYTGELFFGEGSRLTVL.

This clonotype was seen ten or more times. The chain joins TRBV6-6 to TRBJ2-5; 7 positions agree with TRBD1. The CDR3 spans 15 residues. V lost 0 bases, J lost 1 base, and 2 bases stayed unmatched. Germline CDR1 and CDR2: MNHNY and SVGAGI (reference sequence). The CDR3 nucleotides are TGTGCCAGCAGTTACTCGAACAGGGGCCAAGAGACCCAGTACTTC. Protein sequence: CASSYSNRGQETQYF.

This clonotype was seen ten or more times. V is TRBV15 and J is TRBJ2-3; 7 bases line up with TRBD2. Per the germline V gene, CDR1 is LNHNV and CDR2 is YYDKDF (reference sequence). The CDR3 has 14 amino acids. Trimming removed 3 bases from V and 4 bases from J; junction bases left unmatched: 4. The CDR3 spells CATSSGGWADTQYF. The CDR3 DNA follows: TGTGCCACCAGCAGCGGGGGGTGGGCAGATACGCAGTATTTT.

At least ten counts were recorded for this clonotype. V usage is TRBV5-1 and J usage is TRBJ2-1; tentative D call: TRBD2 (5 bases). Germline CDR1 reads SGHRS; CDR2 reads YFSETQ. The CDR3 consists of 15 residues. Trimming cost V 0 bases and J 8 bases, with 15 bases left between them. CDR3 nucleotide sequence: TGCGCCAGCAGCTTGGTTTTAGCGTCGACGTATGAGCAGTTCTTC. It specifies CASSLVLASTYEQFF.

This clonotype showed up many times. In DNA form, the CDR3 reads TGTGCCAGCAGCTTTAGACAGCGCGCTGAAGCTTTCTTT. Translated, it gives CASSFRQRAEAFF. J is TRBJ1-1 and V is TRBV12-3 or TRBV12-4; D might be TRBD1 (5 bases). V gave up 6 bases and J gave up 6 bases, with 14 bases separating them. CDR3 size: 13 residues.

This clonotype has ten or more counts. This CDR3 is CASSLVDRASYEQYF. The CDR3 DNA reads as TGTGCCAGCAGCTTAGTGGACAGGGCCTCCTACGAGCAGTACTTC. The rearrangement uses TRBV7-9 and TRBJ2-7; 8 bases match TRBD1. Germline CDR1 reads SEHNR; CDR2 reads FQNEAQ (reference sequence). The V and J ends lost 1 base and 0 bases, in that order; junction bases with no gene match: 2. This CDR3 region has 15 residues.

Concerning this clonotype: A read error may explain this, as a much larger clone is one base away. CDR3 sequence reads: CASSPRGSGAIVLTF. Here the CDR3 DNA reads TGTGCCAGCAGTCCCAGGGGCTCTGGGGCCATCGTCCTGACTTTC. The J gene is TRBJ2-6, the V gene TRBV6-1; D may be TRBD1 (6 bases). The CDR3 contains 15 residues. Germline CDR1 reads MNHNS; CDR2 reads SASEGT.

Concerning this clonotype: This may come from a read error, since a much larger clone is one base off. This chain connects TRBV25-1 to TRBJ1-1; TRBD1 matches at 9 bases. Looked up from germline, CDR1 is MGHDK and CDR2 is SYGVNS. The CDR3 extends over 18 amino acids. The CDR3 DNA is TGTGCCAGCGGTGAATCCCAAGGGACAGGGCATTTGAACACTGAAGCTTTCTTT. The encoded protein is CASGESQGTGHLNTEAFF.

This clonotype was recorded a few times. The rearrangement joins TRBV18 to TRBJ1-1; no clear D. The CDR3 is 16 amino acids. Germline V lookup: CDR1 KGHSH, CDR2 LQKENI. V lost 3 bases, J lost 0 bases, and 14 bases lay in between. The CDR3 DNA follows: TGTGCCAGCTCACCCACTTCCCAGGATATGAACACTGAAGCTTTCTTT. Translating it yields CASSPTSQDMNTEAFF.

Ten or more counts support this clonotype. The chain uses TRBV27 and TRBJ2-1, with TRBD1 matching 11 bases. CDR3 size: 14 residues. V gave up 4 bases and J gave up 9 bases; unmatched junction bases: 5. Germline V gene sequence: CDR1 MNHEY, CDR2 SMNVEV (reference sequence). The chain's CDR3 is CASSSRDRGGEQFF. As DNA, the CDR3 is TGTGCCAGCAGTTCCCGGGACAGGGGGGGTGAGCAGTTCTTC.

The V and J genes are TRBV28 and TRBJ2-7, with 8 bases that match TRBD1. The V segment lost 6 bases and the J segment 5 bases; nucleotides outside the gene matches: 12. Germline CDR1 and CDR2: MDHEN and SYDVKM. The CDR3 is 15 amino acids. CDR3 sequence: CASSNPTGGLDEQYF. In nucleotides, the CDR3 is TGTGCCAGCAGCAATCCTACAGGGGGTTTGGACGAGCAGTACTTC. Using reference TRBV28 and TRBJ2-7 for the parts outside the CDR3, the full variable domain is DVKVTQSSRYLVKRTGEKVFLECVQDMDHENMFWYRQDPGLGLRLIYFSYDVKMKEKGDIPEGYSVSREKKERFSLILESASTNQTSMYLCASSNPTGGLDEQYFGPGTRLTVT.

The chain combines TRBV20-1 with TRBJ2-1; a possible D gene is TRBD2 (5 bases). V lost 3 bases and J 3 bases, leaving 18 bases between the germline ends. The CDR3 has 16 residues. Germline CDR1 and CDR2: DFQATT and SNEGSKA (reference sequence). CDR3 coding DNA: TGCAGTGCTAGGACCCGACTAAGCCGAGACTACAATGAGCAGTTCTTC. This translates into CSARTRLSRDYNEQFF.

This clonotype has a count of ten or more. The chain recombines TRBV5-1 with TRBJ2-7, with 9 bases aligning to TRBD1. Germline values: CDR1 SGHRS, CDR2 YFSETQ. This CDR3 region has 16 residues. The V segment lost 4 bases and the J segment 4 bases; nucleotides outside the gene matches: 12. The CDR3 here is CASSQQSGTGQYEQYF. CDR3 sequence (DNA): TGCGCCAGCAGCCAGCAGAGTGGGACAGGGCAGTACGAGCAGTACTTC.

V gene TRBV20-1 combines with J gene TRBJ1-2; 11 nucleotides match TRBD1. J was trimmed by 5 bases and V by 4 bases; bases with no gene match: 9. Germline V gene sequence: CDR1 DFQATT, CDR2 SNEGSKA (reference sequence). The CDR3 is 15 amino acids. The CDR3 bases are TGCAGTGCTAAAGTTAGCGGACAGGGGGCTTATGGCTACACCTTC. This codes for CSAKVSGQGAYGYTF.

This clonotype was counted many times. The chain uses TRBV28 and TRBJ2-4; D gene unclear. Looked up from germline, CDR1 is MDHEN and CDR2 is SYDVKM. V was cut by 3 bases and J by 11 bases, with 14 bases left in between. CDR3 length equals 13 residues. This CDR3 reads CASSLGNPKVQYF. Written as DNA, the CDR3 is TGTGCCAGCAGTTTGGGGAATCCTAAGGTTCAGTACTTC.

This clonotype was recorded many times. V is TRBV7-2 and J is TRBJ2-1, with D uncertain. The V end was cut by 5 bases, the J end by 8 bases, with 13 bases between. Germline V CDR1 and CDR2: SGHTA, FQGNSA. CDR3 length: 13 residues. CDR3 nucleotides: TGTGCCAGCAGCCCCTTTACTGGGCATGAGCAGTTCTTC. Translating gives CASSPFTGHEQFF.

This clonotype was counted only a few times. The chain is built from TRBV13 and TRBJ2-5, with 10 bases matching TRBD1. Unmatched junction bases numbered 7, after V lost 5 bases and J lost 4 bases. Looked up from germline, CDR1 is PRHDT and CDR2 is FYEKMQ (reference sequence). CDR3 length equals 15 residues. CDR3 bases: TGTGCCAGCAGCATCCCGGGACAGGGGAGAGAGACCCAGTACTTC. It is translated as CASSIPGQGRETQYF.